Detailed here is one TCR beta chain. Its antigen remains unidentified. The data were obtained in a study of cytomegalovirus exposure and HLA in healthy donors. Study at large: Membership in the Caucasian-associated ancestry cluster was found for about four fifths of approximately 380 genotyped donors.

The study's findings and limits: An analysis that came later showed most CMV-associated TCR beta chains appearing HLA-restricted. Apart from CMV serostatus, no immune exposure information was available. In a later analysis, HLA-C alleles had the fewest associated TCRs, DRB1 alleles the most.

The PCR used 60 Vbeta and 13 Jbeta primers. Sequencing used immunoSEQ multiplex PCR; TCRdb keeps in-frame clones, though not all of them. The repertoire holds around 280,000 clones, with 80% to 90% as singletons. V gave up 7 bases and J gave up 0 bases; unmatched junction bases: 2. Germline V CDR1 and CDR2: SNHLY, FYNNEI. The CDR3 spans 14 residues. The clonotype originates from a woman under 30 in good health and CMV-seronegative. This sequence joins TRBV2 and TRBJ1-4; the match to TRBD1 covers 7 bases. The sample was PBMCs. The CDR3 DNA reads TGTGCCAGCACCACAGGGGCAACTAATGAAAAACTGTTTTTT. Its translation: CASTTGATNEKLFF.